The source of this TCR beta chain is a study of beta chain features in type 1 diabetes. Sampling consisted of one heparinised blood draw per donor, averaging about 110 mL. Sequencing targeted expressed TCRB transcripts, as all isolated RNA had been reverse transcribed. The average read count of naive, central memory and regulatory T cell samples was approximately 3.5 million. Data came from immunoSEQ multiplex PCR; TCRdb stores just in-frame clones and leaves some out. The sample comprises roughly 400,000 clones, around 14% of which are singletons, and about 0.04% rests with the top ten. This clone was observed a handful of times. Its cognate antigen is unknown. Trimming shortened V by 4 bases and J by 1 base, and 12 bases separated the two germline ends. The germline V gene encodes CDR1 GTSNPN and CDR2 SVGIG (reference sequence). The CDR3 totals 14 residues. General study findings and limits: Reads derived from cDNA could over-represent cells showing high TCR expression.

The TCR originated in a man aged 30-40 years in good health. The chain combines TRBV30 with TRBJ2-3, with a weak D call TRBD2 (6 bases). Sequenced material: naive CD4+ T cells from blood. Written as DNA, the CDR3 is TGTGCCTGGACGCGGGATACCGGCACAGATACGCAGTATTTT. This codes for CAWTRDTGTDTQYF.